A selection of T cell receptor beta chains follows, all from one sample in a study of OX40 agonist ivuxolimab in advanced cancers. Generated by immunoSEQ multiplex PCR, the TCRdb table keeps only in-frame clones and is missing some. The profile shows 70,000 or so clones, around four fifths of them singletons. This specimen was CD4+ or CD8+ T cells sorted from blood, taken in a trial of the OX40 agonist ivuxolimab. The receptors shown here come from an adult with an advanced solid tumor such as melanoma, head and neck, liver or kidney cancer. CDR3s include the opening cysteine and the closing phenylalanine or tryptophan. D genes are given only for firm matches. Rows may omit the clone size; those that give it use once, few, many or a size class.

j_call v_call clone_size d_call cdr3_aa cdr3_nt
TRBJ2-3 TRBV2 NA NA CASSGGMGADTQYF TGTGCCAGCAGTGGGGGGATGGGGGCAGATACGCAGTATTTT
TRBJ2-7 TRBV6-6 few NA CASSPGPYEQYF TGTGCCAGCAGCCCTGGACCCTACGAGCAGTACTTC
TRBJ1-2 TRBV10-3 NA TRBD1 CAISGTGKKYGYTF TGTGCCATCAGCGGGACAGGGAAGAAATATGGCTACACCTTC
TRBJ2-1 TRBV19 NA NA CASSSGLRGGYNEQFF TGTGCCAGTAGTTCCGGACTTAGGGGGGGATACAATGAGCAGTTCTTC
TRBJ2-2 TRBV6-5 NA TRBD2 CASRSGLAGPGELFF TGTGCCAGCAGGTCCGGACTAGCGGGACCCGGGGAGCTGTTTTTT
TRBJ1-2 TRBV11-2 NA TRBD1 CASSLRTGINYGYTF TGTGCCAGCAGCTTACGGACAGGGATTAACTATGGCTACACCTTC
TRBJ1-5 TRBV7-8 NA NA CASSFLQGRGQPQHF TGTGCCAGCAGCTTCCTTCAGGGAAGAGGGCAGCCCCAGCATTTT
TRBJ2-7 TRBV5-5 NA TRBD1 CASSSGTGGSEQYF TGTGCCAGCAGCTCCGGGACAGGGGGCAGCGAGCAGTACTTC
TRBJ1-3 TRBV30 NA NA CAWSRGSGNTIYF TGTGCCTGGAGTCGAGGGTCTGGAAACACCATATATTTT
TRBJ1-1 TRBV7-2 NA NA CASSLTLNTEAFF TGTGCCAGCAGCCTCACGCTGAACACTGAAGCTTTCTTT
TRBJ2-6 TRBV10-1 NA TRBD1 CASSDTPGAHNRGPPSGANVLTF TGCGCCAGCAGTGATACCCCTGGCGCCCATAACAGGGGGCCTCCCTCTGGGGCCAACGTCCTGACTTTC
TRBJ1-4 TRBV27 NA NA CASSRGANEKLFF TGTGCCAGCAGTAGGGGTGCGAATGAAAAACTGTTTTTT
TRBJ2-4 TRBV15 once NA CATSRATGTKNIQYF TGTGCCACCAGCAGAGCGACCGGGACCAAAAACATTCAGTACTTC
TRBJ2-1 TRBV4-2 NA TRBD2 CASSQDSGRGGEQFF TGTGCCAGCAGCCAAGATAGCGGGAGGGGCGGTGAGCAGTTCTTC
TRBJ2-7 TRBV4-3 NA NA CASSQDKGEGRDEQYF TGCGCCAGCAGCCAAGATAAGGGGGAGGGCCGCGACGAGCAGTACTTC
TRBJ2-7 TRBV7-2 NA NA CASTPESSYEQYF TGTGCCAGCACACCGGAGAGCTCCTACGAGCAGTACTTC
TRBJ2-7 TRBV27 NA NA CASSSPSYEQYF TGTGCCAGCAGTTCCCCCTCCTACGAGCAGTACTTC
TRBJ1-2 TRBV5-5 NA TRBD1 CASSLGLDRVKDYGYTF TGTGCCAGCAGCTTGGGACTCGACAGGGTGAAAGACTATGGCTACACCTTC
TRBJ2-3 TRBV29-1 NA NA CSVVRTEGTQYF TGCAGCGTTGTCAGGACTGAGGGTACGCAGTATTTT
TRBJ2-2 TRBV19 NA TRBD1 CASSTDRDTGELFF TGTGCCAGTAGTACGGACAGGGACACCGGGGAGCTGTTTTTT
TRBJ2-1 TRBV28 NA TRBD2 CASRRRVGSGGRIINEQFF TGTGCCAGCAGAAGACGAGTTGGATCGGGAGGTCGAATTATAAATGAGCAGTTCTTC
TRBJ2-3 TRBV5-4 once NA CASSLAGTLTDTQYF TGTGCCAGCAGCTTGGCGGGCACTCTTACAGATACGCAGTATTTT
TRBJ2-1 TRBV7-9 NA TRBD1 CASSLAPGRDRGSHEQFF TGTGCCAGCAGCTTAGCGCCGGGTCGGGACAGGGGGTCCCATGAGCAGTTCTTC
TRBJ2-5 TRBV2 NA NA CASHPGTVGETQYF TGTGCCAGCCACCCAGGCACTGTGGGTGAGACCCAGTACTTC
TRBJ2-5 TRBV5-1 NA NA CASSFGGEETQYF TGCGCCAGCAGTTTCGGAGGGGAAGAGACCCAGTACTTC
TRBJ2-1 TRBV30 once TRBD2 CAWSVLLGGSFSYNEQFF TGTGCCTGGAGTGTACTTCTGGGGGGGTCCTTCTCCTACAATGAGCAGTTCTTC
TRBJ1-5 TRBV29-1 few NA CSVGSENQPQHF TGCAGCGTTGGATCGGAAAATCAGCCCCAGCATTTT
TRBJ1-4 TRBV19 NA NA CASSPRQRDEKLFF TGTGCCAGTAGTCCCCGGCAGCGGGATGAAAAACTGTTTTTT
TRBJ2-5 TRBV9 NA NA CASSPHRQETQYF TGTGCCAGCAGCCCCCACCGACAAGAGACCCAGTACTTC